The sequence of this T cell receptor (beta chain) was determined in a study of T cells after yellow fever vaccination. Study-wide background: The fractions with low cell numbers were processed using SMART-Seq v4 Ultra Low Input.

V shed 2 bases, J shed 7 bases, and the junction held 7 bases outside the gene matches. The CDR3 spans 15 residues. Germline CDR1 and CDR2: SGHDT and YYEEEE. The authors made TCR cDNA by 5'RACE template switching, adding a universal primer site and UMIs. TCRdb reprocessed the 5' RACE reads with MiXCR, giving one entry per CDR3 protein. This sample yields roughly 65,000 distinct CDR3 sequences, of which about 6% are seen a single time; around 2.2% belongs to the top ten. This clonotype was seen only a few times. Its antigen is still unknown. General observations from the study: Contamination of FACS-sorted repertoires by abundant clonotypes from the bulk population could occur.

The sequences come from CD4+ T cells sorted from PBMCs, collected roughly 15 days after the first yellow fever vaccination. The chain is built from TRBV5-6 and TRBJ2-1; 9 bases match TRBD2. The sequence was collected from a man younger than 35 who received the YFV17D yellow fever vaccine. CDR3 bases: TGTGCCAGCAGCTTTCGCGGGGGGGACGCGAATGAGCAGTTCTTC. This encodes CASSFRGGDANEQFF.